This is a list of T cell receptor beta chains from one sample in a study of molecular identifiers for immune sequencing clone quantification. TCRdb itself ran the PCR reads through MiXCR, one entry per CDR3 protein. The data show about half a million distinct CDR3 sequences, about a fifth seen once. Sequencing was carried out using naive CD8+ T cells from blood, with Jurkat cell RNA spiked in. These receptors all come from a human donor in good health. Some libraries in this study had Jurkat cell RNA spiked in. Both conserved end residues are part of each CDR3. The order of the fields is J gene, V gene, D gene, clone size, CDR3 protein, CDR3 DNA. A D gene is named only where the DNA matches it firmly. Size is omitted from some rows. Given values are once, few, many or a class for expanded clones.

>TRBJ1-5|TRBV4-1|-|many
CASSAAGAGNQPQHF
TGCGCCAGCAGCGCAGCAGGGGCAGGTAATCAGCCCCAGCATTTT
>TRBJ1-4|TRBV4-3|-|few
CASSQDKAQGYEKLFF
TGCGCCAGCAGCCAAGATAAGGCCCAGGGTTATGAAAAACTGTTTTTT
>TRBJ1-5|TRBV5-4|-|many
CASSLRGSDQPQHF
TGTGCCAGCAGCTTGCGGGGATCTGATCAGCCCCAGCATTTT
>TRBJ2-5|TRBV6-5|TRBD1|few
CASSYDQGANKETQYF
TGTGCCAGCAGTTACGATCAGGGGGCCAATAAAGAGACCCAGTACTTC
>TRBJ2-7|TRBV4-3|-|-
CASSQGVGPLQPYEQYF
TGCGCCAGCAGCCAAGGCGTGGGACCTTTACAACCCTACGAGCAGTACTTC
>TRBJ1-4|TRBV19|TRBD1|few
CASSPWTGFGTTNEKLFF
TGTGCCAGTAGTCCCTGGACAGGGTTTGGAACAACTAATGAAAAACTGTTTTTT
>TRBJ1-5|TRBV12-3/TRBV12-4|-|many
CASTPGNQPQHF
TGTGCCAGCACCCCCGGGAACCAGCCCCAGCATTTT
>TRBJ1-1|TRBV28|-|many
CASSFHREGTEAFF
TGTGCCAGCAGTTTCCACAGGGAGGGCACTGAAGCTTTCTTT
>TRBJ2-1|TRBV7-9|TRBD2|-
CASSVGERGNEQFF
TGTGCCAGCAGCGTCGGGGAGCGGGGTAATGAGCAGTTCTTC
>TRBJ2-7|TRBV27|-|few
CASSLQGGTGEQYF
TGTGCCAGCAGCCTACAGGGGGGGACAGGAGAGCAGTACTTC
>TRBJ2-3|TRBV14|-|-
CASSQDVVIPTDTQYF
TGTGCCAGCAGCCAAGATGTTGTCATACCCACAGATACGCAGTATTTT
>TRBJ2-3|TRBV14|TRBD1|many
CASSHLLRTGDSTDTQYF
TGTGCCAGCAGCCACCTGCTTCGGACAGGGGATTCCACAGATACGCAGTATTTT
>TRBJ2-3|TRBV14|-|many
CASSHIRHSSTDTQYF
TGTGCCAGCAGCCACATAAGACACTCTAGCACAGATACGCAGTATTTT
>TRBJ1-4|TRBV7-8|TRBD1|few
CASSTNRDRGDEKLFF
TGTGCCAGCAGCACTAACCGGGACAGGGGGGATGAAAAACTGTTTTTT
>TRBJ2-3|TRBV20-1|-|many
CSARTGSSTDTQYF
TGCAGTGCTAGGACAGGTTCTAGCACAGATACGCAGTATTTT
>TRBJ2-3|TRBV7-9|-|many
CASSSGQDTQYF
TGTGCCAGCAGCTCAGGACAGGATACGCAGTATTTT
>TRBJ2-7|TRBV4-3|TRBD1|many
CASSQDSSGQYYEQYF
TGCGCCAGCAGCCAAGATAGTTCGGGACAGTACTACGAGCAGTACTTC
>TRBJ2-3|TRBV24-1|TRBD1|-
CATSEQQGAPDTQYF
TGTGCAACCAGTGAGCAACAGGGGGCGCCGGATACGCAGTATTTT
>TRBJ2-7|TRBV15|TRBD2|few
CATSSPGLAGVSYEQYF
TGTGCCACCAGCAGCCCGGGACTAGCGGGAGTGTCCTACGAGCAGTACTTC
>TRBJ1-6|TRBV9|TRBD1|many
CASSVDGQGGNSPLHF
TGTGCCAGCAGCGTAGATGGACAGGGTGGAAATTCACCCCTCCACTTT
>TRBJ1-1|TRBV7-9|TRBD1|many
CASSHGQGGNTEAFF
TGTGCCAGCAGCCATGGACAGGGCGGGAACACTGAAGCTTTCTTT
>TRBJ1-1|TRBV7-9|TRBD1|many
CASSPAGQEAFF
TGTGCCAGCAGCCCAGCGGGACAGGAAGCTTTCTTT
>TRBJ1-1|TRBV3-1|-|many
CASSQVTNMNTEAFF
TGTGCCAGCAGCCAAGTTACAAACATGAACACTGAAGCTTTCTTT
>TRBJ2-7|TRBV9|-|once
CASSVEEGSYEQYF
TGTGCCAGCAGCGTAGAAGAGGGCTCCTACGAGCAGTACTTC
>TRBJ1-1|TRBV30|-|-
CAWSEGHKAFF
TGTGCCTGGAGTGAAGGACATAAAGCTTTCTTT
>TRBJ1-1|TRBV20-1|-|-
CSATDRENTEAFF
TGCAGTGCTACGGACCGAGAAAACACTGAAGCTTTCTTT
>TRBJ1-1|TRBV30|-|many
CAWSVGWNTEAFF
TGTGCCTGGAGTGTCGGATGGAACACTGAAGCTTTCTTT
>TRBJ2-5|TRBV3-1|-|-
CASSQDPGVQETQYF
TGTGCCAGCAGCCAAGATCCCGGGGTTCAGGAGACCCAGTACTTC
>TRBJ2-1|TRBV2|-|-
CASSELYNEQFF
TGTGCCAGCAGTGAACTATACAATGAGCAGTTCTTC
>TRBJ2-6|TRBV6-6|TRBD1|many
CASSPRQGSGANVLTF
TGTGCCAGCAGTCCCCGACAGGGATCTGGGGCCAACGTCCTGACTTTC
>TRBJ2-7|TRBV27|-|-
CASSLKETYEQYF
TGTGCCAGCAGTTTAAAAGAGACCTACGAGCAGTACTTC
>TRBJ2-5|TRBV6-6|-|many
CASSGGPKYQETQYF
TGTGCCAGCAGTGGGGGACCAAAGTACCAAGAGACCCAGTACTTC
>TRBJ2-1|TRBV10-3|-|once
CAIDQGDNEQFF
TGTGCCATCGATCAAGGTGACAATGAGCAGTTCTTC
>TRBJ1-3|TRBV12-3/TRBV12-4|-|-
CASSFVTSGNTIYF
TGTGCCAGCAGTTTCGTGACCTCTGGAAACACCATATATTTT
>TRBJ2-5|TRBV7-9|-|many
CASSLAATQETQYF
TGTGCCAGCAGCTTAGCAGCGACCCAAGAGACCCAGTACTTC
>TRBJ2-5|TRBV12-3/TRBV12-4|TRBD2|-
CASNSGPGLAGETQYF
TGTGCCAGCAATTCCGGCCCGGGACTAGCCGGGGAGACCCAGTACTTC
>TRBJ2-2|TRBV6-2/TRBV6-3|-|many
CASSYYAGELFF
TGTGCCAGCAGTTACTATGCCGGGGAGCTGTTTTTT
>TRBJ2-3|TRBV29-1|-|once
CSVRGLTITDTQYF
TGCAGCGTTAGGGGACTGACTATCACAGATACGCAGTATTTT
>TRBJ2-7|TRBV27|-|-
CASSSITPGPPSYEQYF
TGTGCCAGCAGTTCCATTACCCCAGGCCCGCCTAGCTACGAGCAGTACTTC
>TRBJ2-7|TRBV30|-|-
CAWSVPGSAYEQYF
TGTGCCTGGAGTGTACCCGGGTCTGCATACGAGCAGTACTTC
>TRBJ1-5|TRBV4-1|-|-
CASSQDSAVSNQPRHF
TGCGCCAGCAGCCAAGATTCGGCGGTTAGCAATCAGCCCCGGCATTTT
>TRBJ2-1|TRBV11-2|-|many
CASSLVIDEQFF
TGTGCCAGCAGCTTAGTCATCGATGAGCAGTTCTTC
>TRBJ2-7|TRBV28|TRBD2|-
CASNPREGSYEQYF
TGTGCCAGCAACCCAAGGGAGGGCAGCTACGAGCAGTACTTC
>TRBJ2-7|TRBV19|-|-
CASSGDVTSYEQYF
TGTGCCAGTAGTGGGGACGTAACCTCCTACGAGCAGTACTTC
>TRBJ2-7|TRBV12-3/TRBV12-4|TRBD2|many
CASSLFSIVAGEQYF
TGTGCCAGCAGTTTATTTTCCATCGTAGCGGGCGAGCAGTACTTC
>TRBJ2-7|TRBV9|-|few
CASSVGAGVSYEQYF
TGTGCCAGCAGCGTAGGGGCAGGGGTCAGCTACGAGCAGTACTTC
>TRBJ2-1|TRBV7-9|-|-
CASSPAGRLEQFF
TGTGCCAGCAGCCCGGCAGGGCGTCTTGAGCAGTTCTTC
>TRBJ2-5|TRBV5-5|-|many
CASSFGPYQETQYF
TGTGCCAGCAGCTTTGGTCCGTACCAAGAGACCCAGTACTTC
>TRBJ2-7|TRBV5-3|-|-
CASSLAGEVEQYF
TGTGCCAGCAGCTTGGCAGGAGAAGTCGAGCAGTACTTC
>TRBJ1-1|TRBV12-3/TRBV12-4|TRBD1|many
CATGGHGTEAFF
TGTGCCACAGGGGGCCACGGCACTGAAGCTTTCTTT
>TRBJ2-5|TRBV6-2/TRBV6-3|-|-
CASSWTGTQYF
TGTGCCAGCAGTTGGACGGGGACCCAGTACTTC